The clone carrying this TCR beta chain was detected only a few times. As yet, its antigen is unknown. The data were obtained in a study of T cell repertoires in cytomegalovirus infection. Whole-study context: The study used recently identified HLA-C-restricted and well-studied HLA-B-restricted CMV epitopes. Through public TCR beta signatures, both CMV infection and matching HLA type were indicated.

The CDR3 consists of 18 residues. V lost 5 bases, J lost 2 bases, and 19 bases lay in between. Germline loops: CDR1 SEHNR, CDR2 FQNEAQ (reference sequence). TCRdb reprocessed the reads with MiXCR, giving one entry per CDR3 protein. Of 450,000 to 550,000 distinct CDR3 sequences detected, under 45% appear once; the ten largest clones hold about 45%. The material was cultured PBMCs, obtained from culture after CMV antigen stimulation. The rearrangement joins TRBV7-9 to TRBJ2-6, with D possibly TRBD2 on 6 matching bases. The clonotype originates from a human donor in good health (CMV status not recorded). Some clones in this sample may be carry-over from other donors' samples. The CDR3 region has the DNA TGTGCCAGCAGCCCGGGGGTTGTGGCGCCGACTGGGGCCAACGTCCTGACTTTC. The encoded protein is CASSPGVVAPTGANVLTF.